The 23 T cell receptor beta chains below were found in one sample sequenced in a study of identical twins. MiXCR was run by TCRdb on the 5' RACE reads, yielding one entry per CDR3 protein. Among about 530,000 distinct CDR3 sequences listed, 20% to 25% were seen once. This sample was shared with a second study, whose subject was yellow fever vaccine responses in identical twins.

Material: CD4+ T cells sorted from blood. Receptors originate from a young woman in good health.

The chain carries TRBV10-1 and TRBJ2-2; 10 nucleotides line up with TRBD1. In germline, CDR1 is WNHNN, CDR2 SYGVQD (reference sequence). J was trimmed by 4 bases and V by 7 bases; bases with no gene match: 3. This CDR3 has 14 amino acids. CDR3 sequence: CASKGQGSTGELFF. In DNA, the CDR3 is TGCGCCAGCAAGGGACAGGGGAGCACCGGGGAGCTGTTTTTT.

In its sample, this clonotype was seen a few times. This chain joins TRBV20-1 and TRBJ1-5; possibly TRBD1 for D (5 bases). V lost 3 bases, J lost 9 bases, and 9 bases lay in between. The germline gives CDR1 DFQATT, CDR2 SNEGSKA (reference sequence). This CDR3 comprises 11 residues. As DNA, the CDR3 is TGCAGTGCTAGTCGGGACTGGCCCCAGCATTTT. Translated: CSASRDWPQHF.

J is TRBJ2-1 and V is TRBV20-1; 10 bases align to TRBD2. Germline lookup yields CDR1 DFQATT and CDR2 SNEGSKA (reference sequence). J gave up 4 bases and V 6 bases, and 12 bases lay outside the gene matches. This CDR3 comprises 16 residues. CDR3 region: CSAPSRTSGLYNEQFF. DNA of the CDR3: TGCAGTGCGCCTTCTAGGACTAGCGGCCTTTACAATGAGCAGTTCTTC.

CDR3 DNA: TGCAGCGTTAACGACAGGAGCATCAGTGGCTACACCTTC. Residues: CSVNDRSISGYTF. V is TRBV29-1 and J is TRBJ1-2; possible D gene TRBD1, 6 bases. CDR1 is SQVTM and CDR2 is ANQGSEA in the germline V gene. The CDR3 runs to 13 residues. V was pared by 5 bases and J by 7 bases, with 17 bases between.

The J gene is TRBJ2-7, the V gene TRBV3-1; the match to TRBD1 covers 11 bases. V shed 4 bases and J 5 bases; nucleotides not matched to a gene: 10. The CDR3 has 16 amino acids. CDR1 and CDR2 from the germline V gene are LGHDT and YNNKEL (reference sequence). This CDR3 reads CASSPRGGQGAHEQYF. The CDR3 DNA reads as TGTGCCAGCAGCCCGCGAGGAGGACAGGGGGCTCACGAGCAGTACTTC.

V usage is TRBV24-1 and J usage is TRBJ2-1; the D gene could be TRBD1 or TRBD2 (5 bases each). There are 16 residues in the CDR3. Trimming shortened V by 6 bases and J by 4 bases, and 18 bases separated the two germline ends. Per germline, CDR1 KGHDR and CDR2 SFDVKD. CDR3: CATSWRTPRGYNEQFF. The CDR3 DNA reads TGTGCCACCAGTTGGAGGACACCCCGTGGGTACAATGAGCAGTTCTTC.

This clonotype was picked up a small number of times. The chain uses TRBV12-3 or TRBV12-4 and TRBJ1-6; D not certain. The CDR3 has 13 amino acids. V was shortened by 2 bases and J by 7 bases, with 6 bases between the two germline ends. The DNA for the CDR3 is TGTGCCAGCAGTTTAAATGGGAATTCACCCCTCCACTTT. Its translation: CASSLNGNSPLHF.

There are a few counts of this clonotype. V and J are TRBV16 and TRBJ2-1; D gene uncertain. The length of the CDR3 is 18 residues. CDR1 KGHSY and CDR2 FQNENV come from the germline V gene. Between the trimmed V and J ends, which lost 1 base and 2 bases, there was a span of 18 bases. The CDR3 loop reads CASSQLGLPLGPYNEQFF. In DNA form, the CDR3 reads TGTGCCAGCAGCCAATTGGGGTTGCCCCTCGGACCCTACAATGAGCAGTTCTTC.

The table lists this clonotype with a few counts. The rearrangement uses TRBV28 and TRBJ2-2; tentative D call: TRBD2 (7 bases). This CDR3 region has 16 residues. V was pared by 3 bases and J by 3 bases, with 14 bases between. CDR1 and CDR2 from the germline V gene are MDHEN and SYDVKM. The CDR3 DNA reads TGTGCCAGCAGTTTGGTCGGGGGGCTTCACACCGGGGAGCTGTTTTTT. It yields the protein CASSLVGGLHTGELFF.

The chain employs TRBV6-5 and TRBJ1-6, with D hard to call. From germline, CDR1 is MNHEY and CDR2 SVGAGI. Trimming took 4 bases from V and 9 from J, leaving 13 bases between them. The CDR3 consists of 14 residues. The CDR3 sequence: CASSLSKGSSPLHF. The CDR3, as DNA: TGTGCCAGCAGTTTGTCCAAGGGAAGTTCACCCCTCCACTTT.

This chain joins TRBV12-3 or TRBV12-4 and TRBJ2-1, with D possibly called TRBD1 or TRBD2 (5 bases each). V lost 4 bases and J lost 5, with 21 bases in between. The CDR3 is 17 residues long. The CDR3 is CASSCDPGPADDNEQFF. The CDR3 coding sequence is TGTGCCAGCAGTTGTGATCCGGGACCCGCGGATGACAATGAGCAGTTCTTC.

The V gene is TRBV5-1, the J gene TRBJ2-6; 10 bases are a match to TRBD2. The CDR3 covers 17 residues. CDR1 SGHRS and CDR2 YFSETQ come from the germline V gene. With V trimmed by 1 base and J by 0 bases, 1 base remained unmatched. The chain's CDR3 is CASSLLAGGSGANVLTF. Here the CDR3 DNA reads TGCGCCAGCAGCTTGTTAGCGGGGGGCTCTGGGGCCAACGTCCTGACTTTC. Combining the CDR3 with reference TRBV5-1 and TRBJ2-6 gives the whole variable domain KAGVTQTPRYLIKTRGQQVTLSCSPISGHRSVSWYQQTPGQGLQFLFEYFSETQRNKGNFPGRFSGRQFSNSRSEMNVSTLELGDSALYLCASSLLAGGSGANVLTFGAGSRLTVL.

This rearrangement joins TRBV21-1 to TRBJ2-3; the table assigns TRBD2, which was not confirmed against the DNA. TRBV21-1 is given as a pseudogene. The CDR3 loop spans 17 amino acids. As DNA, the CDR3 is TGTGCCAGCTCCCATCAGGAAGGGACGGCGGGCGCAGATACGCAGTATTTT. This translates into CASSHQEGTAGADTQYF.

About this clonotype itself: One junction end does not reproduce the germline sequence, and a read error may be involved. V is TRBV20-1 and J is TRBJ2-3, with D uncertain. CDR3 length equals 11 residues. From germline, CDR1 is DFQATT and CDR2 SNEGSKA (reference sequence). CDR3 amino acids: CSASFGNTQCF. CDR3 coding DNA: TGCAGTGCTAGTTTCGGAAATACGCAGTGTTTT.

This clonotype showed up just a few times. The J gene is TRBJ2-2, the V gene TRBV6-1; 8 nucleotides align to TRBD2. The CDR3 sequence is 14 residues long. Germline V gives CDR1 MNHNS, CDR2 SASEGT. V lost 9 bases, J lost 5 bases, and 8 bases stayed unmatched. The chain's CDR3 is CASMRASGTGELFF. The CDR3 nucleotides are TGTGCCAGTATGAGGGCTAGCGGGACCGGGGAGCTGTTTTTT.

For the CDR3, the DNA is TGCGCCAGCAGCTCGAACAGGGCCGGAGGAAACACCATATATTTT. Translation gives CASSSNRAGGNTIYF. The V call is TRBV4-1, the J call TRBJ1-3, with D possibly TRBD1 on 6 matching bases. Germline CDR1 MGHRA, CDR2 YSYEKL. Trimming stripped 5 bases from V and 4 bases from J, with 15 bases between. This CDR3 contains 15 residues.

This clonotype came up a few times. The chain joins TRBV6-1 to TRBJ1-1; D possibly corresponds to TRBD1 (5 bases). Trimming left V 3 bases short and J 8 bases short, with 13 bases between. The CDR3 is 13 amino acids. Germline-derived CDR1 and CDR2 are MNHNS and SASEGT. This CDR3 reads CASSDQVGTEAFF. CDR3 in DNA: TGTGCCAGCAGTGATCAGGTGGGGACGGAAGCTTTCTTT.

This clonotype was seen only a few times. CDR3 DNA: TGCAGTGCTAGACAACTAGCGGGGGGATCGCAGTTCTTC. This gives the protein CSARQLAGGSQFF. The chain combines TRBV20-1 with TRBJ2-1, with 12 bases fitting TRBD2. V trimming: 2 bases; J trimming: 12 bases; junction bases outside the gene matches: 5. Germline V gene lookup returns CDR1 DFQATT and CDR2 SNEGSKA (reference sequence). The CDR3 is 13 residues long.

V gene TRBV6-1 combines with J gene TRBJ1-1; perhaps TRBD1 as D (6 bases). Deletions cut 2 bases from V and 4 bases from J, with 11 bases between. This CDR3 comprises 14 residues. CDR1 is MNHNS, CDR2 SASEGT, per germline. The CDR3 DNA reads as TGTGCCAGCAGTGAACTACAGGGATCCACTGAAGCTTTCTTT. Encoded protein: CASSELQGSTEAFF.

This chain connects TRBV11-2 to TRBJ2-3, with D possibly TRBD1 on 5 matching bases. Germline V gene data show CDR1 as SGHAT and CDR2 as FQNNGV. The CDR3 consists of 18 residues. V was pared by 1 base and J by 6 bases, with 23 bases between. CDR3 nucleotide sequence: TGTGCCAGCAGCTTAGTTTCTTTATCTCCCCGCAGGGCCGATACGCAGTATTTT. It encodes CASSLVSLSPRRADTQYF.

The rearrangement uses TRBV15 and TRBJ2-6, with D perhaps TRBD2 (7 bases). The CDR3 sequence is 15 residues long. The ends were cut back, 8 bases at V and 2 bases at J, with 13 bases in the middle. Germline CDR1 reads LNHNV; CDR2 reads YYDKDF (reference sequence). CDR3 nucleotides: TGTGCCACCTATGGGGGGGGCGCTGGGGCCAACGTCCTGACTTTC. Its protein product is CATYGGGAGANVLTF.

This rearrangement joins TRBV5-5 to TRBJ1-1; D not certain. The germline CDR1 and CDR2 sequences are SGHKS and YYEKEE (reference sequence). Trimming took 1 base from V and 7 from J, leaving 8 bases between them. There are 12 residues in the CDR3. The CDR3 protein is CASSLWESEAFF. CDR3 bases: TGTGCCAGCAGCTTGTGGGAGAGTGAAGCTTTCTTT.

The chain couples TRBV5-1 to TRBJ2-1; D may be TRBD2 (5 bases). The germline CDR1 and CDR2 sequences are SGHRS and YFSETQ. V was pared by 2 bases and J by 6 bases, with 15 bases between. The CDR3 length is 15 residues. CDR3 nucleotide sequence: TGCGCCAGCAGCTTAGCCACCGTGAGCGGCAATGAGCAGTTCTTC. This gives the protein CASSLATVSGNEQFF.